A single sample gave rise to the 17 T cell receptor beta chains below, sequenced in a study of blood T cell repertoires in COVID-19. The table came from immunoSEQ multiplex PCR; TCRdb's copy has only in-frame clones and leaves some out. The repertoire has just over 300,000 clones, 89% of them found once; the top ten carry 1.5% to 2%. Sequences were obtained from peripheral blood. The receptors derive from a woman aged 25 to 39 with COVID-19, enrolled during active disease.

The CDR3 nucleotides are TGTGCCAGCAGCCCCGGGACAGGGGGTTACGAGCAGTACGTC. Protein: CASSPGTGGYEQYV. The J gene is TRBJ2-7, the V gene TRBV5-8; 11 bases fit TRBD1. The CDR3 sequence is 14 residues long. V shed 4 bases and J 4 bases; nucleotides not matched to a gene: 4. CDR1 SGHTS and CDR2 YDEGEE come from the germline V gene.

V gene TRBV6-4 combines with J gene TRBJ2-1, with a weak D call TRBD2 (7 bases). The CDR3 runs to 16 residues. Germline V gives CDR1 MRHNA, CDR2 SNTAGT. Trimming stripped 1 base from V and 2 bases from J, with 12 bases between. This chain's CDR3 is CASSDYYGGPYNEQFF. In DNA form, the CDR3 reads TGTGCCAGCAGTGACTATTACGGGGGGCCCTACAATGAGCAGTTCTTC.

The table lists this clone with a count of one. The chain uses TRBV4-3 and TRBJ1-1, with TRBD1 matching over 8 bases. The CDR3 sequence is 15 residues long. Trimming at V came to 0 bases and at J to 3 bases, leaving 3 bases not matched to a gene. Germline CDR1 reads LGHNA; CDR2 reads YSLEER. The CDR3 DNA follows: TGCGCCAGCAGCCAAGACAGGGGGCATTACACTGAAGCTTTCTTT. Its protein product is CASSQDRGHYTEAFF.

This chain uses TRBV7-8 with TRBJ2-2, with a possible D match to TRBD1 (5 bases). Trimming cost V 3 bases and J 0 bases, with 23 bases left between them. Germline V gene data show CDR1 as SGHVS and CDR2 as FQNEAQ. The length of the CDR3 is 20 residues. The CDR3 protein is CASSFQGVVGVTANTGELFF. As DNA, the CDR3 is TGTGCCAGCAGCTTCCAAGGGGTAGTCGGCGTTACGGCGAACACCGGGGAGCTGTTTTTT.

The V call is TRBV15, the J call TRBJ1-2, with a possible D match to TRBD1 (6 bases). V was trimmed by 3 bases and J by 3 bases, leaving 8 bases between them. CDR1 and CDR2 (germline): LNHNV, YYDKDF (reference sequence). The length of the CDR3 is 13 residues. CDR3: CATSRTGDYGYTF. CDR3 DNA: TGTGCCACCAGCAGGACAGGAGACTATGGCTACACCTTC.

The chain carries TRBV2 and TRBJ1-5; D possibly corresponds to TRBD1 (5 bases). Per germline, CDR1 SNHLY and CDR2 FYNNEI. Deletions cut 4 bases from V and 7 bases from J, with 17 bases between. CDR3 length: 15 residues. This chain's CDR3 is CASSAETVRQQPQHF. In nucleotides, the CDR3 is TGTGCCAGCAGTGCAGAGACGGTAAGACAGCAGCCCCAGCATTTT.

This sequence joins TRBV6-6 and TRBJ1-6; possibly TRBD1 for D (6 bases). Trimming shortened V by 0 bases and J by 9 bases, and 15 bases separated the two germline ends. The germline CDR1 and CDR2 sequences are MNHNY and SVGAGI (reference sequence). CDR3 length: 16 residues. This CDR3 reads CASSYSMGGQSSPLHF. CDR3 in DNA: TGTGCCAGCAGTTACTCGATGGGGGGGCAAAGTTCACCCCTCCACTTT.

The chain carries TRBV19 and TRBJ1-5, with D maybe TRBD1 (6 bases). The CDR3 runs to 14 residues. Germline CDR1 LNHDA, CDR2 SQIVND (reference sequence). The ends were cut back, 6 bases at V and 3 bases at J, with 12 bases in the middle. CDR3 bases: TGTGCCAGTAGCCTTGACAGGCTCAATCAGCCCCAGCATTTT. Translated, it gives CASSLDRLNQPQHF.

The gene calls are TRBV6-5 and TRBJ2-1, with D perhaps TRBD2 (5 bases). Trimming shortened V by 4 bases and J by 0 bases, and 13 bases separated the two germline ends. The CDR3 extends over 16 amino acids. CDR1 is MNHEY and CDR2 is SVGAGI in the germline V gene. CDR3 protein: CASSSRTAASYNEQFF. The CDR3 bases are TGTGCCAGCAGTTCAAGGACTGCCGCCTCCTACAATGAGCAGTTCTTC.

CDR3 in DNA: TGTGCCAGCACTCGGGACAGCAGCTCTGGAAACACCATATATTTT. Translated, it gives CASTRDSSSGNTIYF. The J gene is TRBJ1-3, the V gene TRBV28; TRBD1 matches at 7 bases. CDR1 is MDHEN and CDR2 is SYDVKM in the germline V gene. Unmatched junction bases numbered 6, after V lost 7 bases and J lost 0 bases. CDR3 length equals 15 residues. The full variable domain, with the rest looked up from reference TRBV28 and TRBJ1-3, is DVKVTQSSRYLVKRTGEKVFLECVQDMDHENMFWYRQDPGLGLRLIYFSYDVKMKEKGDIPEGYSVSREKKERFSLILESASTNQTSMYLCASTRDSSSGNTIYFGEGSWLTVV.

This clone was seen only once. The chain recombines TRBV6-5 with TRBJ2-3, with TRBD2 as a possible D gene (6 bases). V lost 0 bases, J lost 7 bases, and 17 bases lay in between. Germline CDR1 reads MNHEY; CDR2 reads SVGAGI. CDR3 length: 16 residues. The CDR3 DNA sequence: TGTGCCAGCAGTTACTCCGGAGGGGCACGACCTTATACGCAGTATTTT. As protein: CASSYSGGARPYTQYF.

CDR3 nucleotide sequence: TGTGCCAGCCATCCCCCAGGGTGGGGAAACACTGAAGCTTTCTTT. This gives the protein CASHPPGWGNTEAFF. The chain has TRBV6-5 and TRBJ1-1, with D possibly being TRBD1 (5 bases). V was pared by 8 bases and J by 2 bases, with 18 bases between. The CDR3 is 15 amino acids. The germline CDR1 and CDR2 sequences are MNHEY and SVGAGI.

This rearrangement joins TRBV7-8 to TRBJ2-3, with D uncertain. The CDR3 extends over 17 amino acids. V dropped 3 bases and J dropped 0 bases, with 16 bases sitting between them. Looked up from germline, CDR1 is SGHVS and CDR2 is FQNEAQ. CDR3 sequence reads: CASSFGLKIFSTDTQYF. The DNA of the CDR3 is TGTGCCAGCAGCTTCGGGTTGAAAATCTTTAGCACAGATACGCAGTATTTT.

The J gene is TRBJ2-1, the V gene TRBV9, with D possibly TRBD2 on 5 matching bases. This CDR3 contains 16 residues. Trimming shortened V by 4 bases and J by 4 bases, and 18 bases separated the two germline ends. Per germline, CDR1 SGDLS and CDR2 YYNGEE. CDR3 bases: TGTGCCAGCAGCTCAGGCGGGCAAACCCCGTACAATGAGCAGTTCTTC. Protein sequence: CASSSGGQTPYNEQFF.

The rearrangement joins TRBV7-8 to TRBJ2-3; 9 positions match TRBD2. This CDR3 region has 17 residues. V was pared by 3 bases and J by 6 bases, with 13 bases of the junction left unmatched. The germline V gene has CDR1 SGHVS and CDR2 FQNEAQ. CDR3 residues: CASSLGLRGGGADTQYF. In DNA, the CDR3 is TGTGCCAGCAGCTTGGGTCTACGGGGCGGGGGGGCCGATACGCAGTATTTT.

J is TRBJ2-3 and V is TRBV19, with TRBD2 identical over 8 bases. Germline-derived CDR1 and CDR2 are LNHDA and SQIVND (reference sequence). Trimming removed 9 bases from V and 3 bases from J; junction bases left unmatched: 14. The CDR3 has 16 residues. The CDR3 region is CASSLTGGSGTDTQYF. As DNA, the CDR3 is TGTGCCAGCTCCCTAACGGGGGGGAGCGGAACAGATACGCAGTATTTT.

The CDR3 spells CATSRDRGSYNEQFF. The CDR3 nucleotides read TGTGCCACCAGCAGGGACAGGGGCTCCTACAATGAGCAGTTCTTC. The gene calls are TRBV15 and TRBJ2-1, with TRBD1 matching 9 bases. The germline gives CDR1 LNHNV, CDR2 YYDKDF (reference sequence). The CDR3 spans 15 residues. Germline trimming cut 3 bases from V and 0 bases from J; bases unmatched to any gene: 0.